The 2 T cell receptor beta chains below were found in one sample sequenced in a study of shared clonotypes between healthy human individuals. The table came from immunoSEQ multiplex PCR; TCRdb's copy has only in-frame clones and leaves some out. The sample gives 950,000 to 1,300,000 clones, around four fifths of which show up once; approximately 1.5% is in the top ten. The source material was memory CD4+ T cells sorted from blood. As for subset: CD45RA-negative fraction. These receptors all come from a man younger than 35 in good health.

This chain connects TRBV25-1 to TRBJ2-2; TRBD1 aligns across 8 bases. This CDR3 has 17 amino acids. Per the germline V gene, CDR1 is MGHDK and CDR2 is SYGVNS. The V and J ends lost 5 bases and 7 bases, in that order; junction bases with no gene match: 15. CDR3 amino acids: CASSLGTGQTRGGELFF. In nucleotides, the CDR3 is TGTGCCAGCAGTTTGGGGACAGGCCAAACAAGGGGCGGGGAGCTGTTTTTT.

Here the CDR3 reads CASSLTRPLRTDTQYF. For the CDR3, the DNA is TGTGCCAGCAGTTTAACTAGGCCCTTGCGCACAGATACGCAGTATTTT. The chain carries TRBV28 and TRBJ2-3; D is perhaps TRBD2 (5 bases). In germline, CDR1 is MDHEN, CDR2 SYDVKM. The CDR3 is 16 residues long. Trimming cost V 2 bases and J 1 base, with 13 bases left between them.